This T cell receptor beta chain is drawn from a study of cytomegalovirus exposure and HLA in healthy donors. Nominal health characterized the donors when sampled, though unrecorded immune exposures were likely. The study ran its PCR with 60 Vbeta and 13 Jbeta primers. Profiling relied on immunoSEQ multiplex PCR, and the TCRdb table lists in-frame clones only, not all of them. Of roughly 69,000 clones in the sample, approximately 70% are singletons; the top ten hold around 15%. The sequenced sample consisted of PBMCs. This TCR was sampled from a male donor in good health and CMV-seropositive.

The CDR3, as DNA: TGTGCCAGCAGTTTTTCCCCCCTGGGACAGGGGGTTTCTACAAACACTGAAGCTTTCTTT. Translating gives CASSFSPLGQGVSTNTEAFF. The chain couples TRBV28 to TRBJ1-1, with 11 bases matching TRBD1. V dropped 3 bases and J dropped 2; count of bases not matched to a gene: 17. Germline V gene sequence: CDR1 MDHEN, CDR2 SYDVKM. The CDR3 is 20 residues long.